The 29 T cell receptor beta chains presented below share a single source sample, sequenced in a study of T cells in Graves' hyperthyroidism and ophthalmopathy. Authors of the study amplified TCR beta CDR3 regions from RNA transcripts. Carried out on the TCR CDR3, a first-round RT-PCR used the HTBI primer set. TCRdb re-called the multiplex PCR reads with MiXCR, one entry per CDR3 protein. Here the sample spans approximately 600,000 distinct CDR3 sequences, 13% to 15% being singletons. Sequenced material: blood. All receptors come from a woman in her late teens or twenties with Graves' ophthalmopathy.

CDR3 in amino acids: CASRIAGRFDTQYF. DNA for the CDR3: TGTGCCAGCAGAATAGCGGGACGGTTCGATACGCAGTATTTT. The chain has TRBV6-2 or TRBV6-3 and TRBJ2-3; 8 bases match TRBD2. The J segment lost 6 bases and the V segment lost 6 bases, leaving 8 bases of the junction unmatched. Germline CDR1 and CDR2: MNHEY and SVGEGT. The CDR3 consists of 14 residues.

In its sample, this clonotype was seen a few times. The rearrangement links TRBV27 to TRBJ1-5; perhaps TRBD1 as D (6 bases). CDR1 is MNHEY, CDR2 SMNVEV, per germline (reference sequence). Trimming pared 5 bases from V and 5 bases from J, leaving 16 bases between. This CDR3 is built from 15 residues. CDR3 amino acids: CASSLQGLVYQPQHF. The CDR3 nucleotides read TGTGCCAGCAGTCTACAGGGTTTAGTGTATCAGCCCCAGCATTTT.

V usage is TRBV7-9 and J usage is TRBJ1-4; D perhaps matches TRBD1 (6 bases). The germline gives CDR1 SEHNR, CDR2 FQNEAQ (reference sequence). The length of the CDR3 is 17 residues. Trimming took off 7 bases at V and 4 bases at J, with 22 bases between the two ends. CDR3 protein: CASTRNRVQTSNEKLFF. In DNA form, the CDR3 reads TGTGCCAGCACCCGAAACAGGGTGCAGACGAGTAATGAAAAACTGTTTTTT.

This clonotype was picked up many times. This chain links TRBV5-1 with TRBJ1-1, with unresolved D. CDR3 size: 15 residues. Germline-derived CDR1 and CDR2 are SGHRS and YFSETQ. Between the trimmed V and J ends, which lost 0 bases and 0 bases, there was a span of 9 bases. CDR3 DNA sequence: TGCGCCAGCAGCTTGGACCAGGACGTGAACACTGAAGCTTTCTTT. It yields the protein CASSLDQDVNTEAFF. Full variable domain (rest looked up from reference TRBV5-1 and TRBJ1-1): KAGVTQTPRYLIKTRGQQVTLSCSPISGHRSVSWYQQTPGQGLQFLFEYFSETQRNKGNFPGRFSGRQFSNSRSEMNVSTLELGDSALYLCASSLDQDVNTEAFFGQGTRLTVV.

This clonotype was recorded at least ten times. The CDR3 DNA reads as TGTGCCAGCAGCTTGGAAGGACCCGCCGATACGCAGTATTTT. This encodes CASSLEGPADTQYF. V and J are TRBV5-5 and TRBJ2-3; D ambiguous. The CDR3 is 14 amino acids. Per the germline V gene, CDR1 is SGHKS and CDR2 is YYEKEE (reference sequence). V shed 0 bases and J shed 6 bases, with 11 bases lying between them. The full variable domain, its missing parts supplied by reference TRBV5-5 and TRBJ2-3, is DAGVTQSPTHLIKTRGQQVTLRCSPISGHKSVSWYQQVLGQGPQFIFQYYEKEERGRGNFPDRFSARQFPNYSSELNVNALLLGDSALYLCASSLEGPADTQYFGPGTRLTVL.

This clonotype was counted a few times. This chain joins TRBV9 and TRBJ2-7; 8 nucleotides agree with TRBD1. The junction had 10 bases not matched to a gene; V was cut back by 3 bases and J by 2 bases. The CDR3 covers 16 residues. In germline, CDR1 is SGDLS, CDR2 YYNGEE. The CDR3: CASSEGTGGPPYEQYF. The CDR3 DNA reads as TGTGCCAGCAGCGAAGGAACAGGGGGGCCCCCCTACGAGCAGTACTTC.

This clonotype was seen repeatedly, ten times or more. CDR3 protein: CATSDSRTDTQYF. In DNA form, the CDR3 reads TGTGCCACCAGTGATTCTCGCACAGATACGCAGTATTTT. The J gene is TRBJ2-3, the V gene TRBV24-1; D gene unclear. Germline V CDR1 and CDR2: KGHDR, SFDVKD. The CDR3 length is 13 residues. V shed 2 bases and J shed 1 base, with 3 bases lying between them.

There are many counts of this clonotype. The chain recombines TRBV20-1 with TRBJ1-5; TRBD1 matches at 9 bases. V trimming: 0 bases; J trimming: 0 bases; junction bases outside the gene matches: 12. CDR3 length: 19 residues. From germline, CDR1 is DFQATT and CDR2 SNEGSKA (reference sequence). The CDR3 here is CSARDNRPTTGGSNQPQHF. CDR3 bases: TGCAGTGCTAGAGATAACCGCCCCACGACAGGGGGTAGCAATCAGCCCCAGCATTTT.

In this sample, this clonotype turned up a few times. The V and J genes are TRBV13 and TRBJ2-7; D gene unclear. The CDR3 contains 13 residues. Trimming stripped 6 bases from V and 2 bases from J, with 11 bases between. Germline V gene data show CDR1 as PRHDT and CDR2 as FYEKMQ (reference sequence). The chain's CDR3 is CASRGTLTYEQYF. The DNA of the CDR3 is TGTGCCAGCAGGGGTACTCTAACCTACGAGCAGTACTTC.

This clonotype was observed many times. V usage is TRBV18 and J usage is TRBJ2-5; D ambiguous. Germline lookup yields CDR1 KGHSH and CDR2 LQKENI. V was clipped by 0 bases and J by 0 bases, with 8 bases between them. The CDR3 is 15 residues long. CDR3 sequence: CASSPPERYQETQYF. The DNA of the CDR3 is TGTGCCAGCTCACCACCGGAACGGTACCAAGAGACCCAGTACTTC.

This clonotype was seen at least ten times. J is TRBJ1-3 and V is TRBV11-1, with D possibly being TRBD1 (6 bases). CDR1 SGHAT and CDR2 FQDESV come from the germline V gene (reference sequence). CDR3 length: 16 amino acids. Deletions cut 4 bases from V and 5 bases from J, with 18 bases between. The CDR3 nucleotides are TGTGCCAGCAGCTACGGGACACCGTGGGAAAGAAACACCATATATTTT. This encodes CASSYGTPWERNTIYF.

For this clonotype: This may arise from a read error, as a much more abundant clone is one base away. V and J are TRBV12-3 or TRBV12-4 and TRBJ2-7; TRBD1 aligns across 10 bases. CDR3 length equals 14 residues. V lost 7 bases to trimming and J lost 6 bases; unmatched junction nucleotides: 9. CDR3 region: CASKTEGQGTEQYF. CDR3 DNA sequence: TGTGCCAGCAAGACGGAGGGACAGGGGACCGAGCAGTACTTC.

CDR3 DNA sequence: TGTGCCAGCGCTACCCCCCCGGGACAGGCGAACACCGGGGAGCTGTTTTTT. It codes for CASATPPGQANTGELFF. The chain couples TRBV28 to TRBJ2-2; 8 bases fit TRBD1. This CDR3 spans 17 amino acids. Losses at the gene ends were 8 bases for V and 0 bases for J; bases not matched to a gene: 11. Looked up from germline, CDR1 is MDHEN and CDR2 is SYDVKM.

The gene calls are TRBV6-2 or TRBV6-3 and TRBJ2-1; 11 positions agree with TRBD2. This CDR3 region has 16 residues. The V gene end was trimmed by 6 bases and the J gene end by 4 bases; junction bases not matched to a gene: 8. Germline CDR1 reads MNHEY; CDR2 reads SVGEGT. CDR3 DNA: TGTGCCAGCAGCCGACCGACTAGCGGGGCTTACAATGAGCAGTTCTTC. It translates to CASSRPTSGAYNEQFF.

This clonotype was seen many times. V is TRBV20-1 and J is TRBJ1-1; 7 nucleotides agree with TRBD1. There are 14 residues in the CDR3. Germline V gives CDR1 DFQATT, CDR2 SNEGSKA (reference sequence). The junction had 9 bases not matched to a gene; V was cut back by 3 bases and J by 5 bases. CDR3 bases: TGCAGTGCTAGGAGCGACAGGGTTCGGACTGAAGCTTTCTTT. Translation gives CSARSDRVRTEAFF.

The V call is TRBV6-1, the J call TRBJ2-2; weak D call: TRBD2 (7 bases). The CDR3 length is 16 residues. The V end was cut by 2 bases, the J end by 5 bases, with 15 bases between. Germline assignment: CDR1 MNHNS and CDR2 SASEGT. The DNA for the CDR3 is TGTGCCAGCAGTGAATCGTGGAGGGGGGGGACCGGGGAGCTGTTTTTT. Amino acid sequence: CASSESWRGGTGELFF.

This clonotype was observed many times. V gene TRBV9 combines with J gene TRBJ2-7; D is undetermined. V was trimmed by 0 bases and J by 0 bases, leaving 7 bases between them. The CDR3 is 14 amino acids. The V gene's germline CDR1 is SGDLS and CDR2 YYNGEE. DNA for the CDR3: TGTGCCAGCAGCGTAGCCGCACTCTCCTACGAGCAGTACTTC. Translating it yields CASSVAALSYEQYF.

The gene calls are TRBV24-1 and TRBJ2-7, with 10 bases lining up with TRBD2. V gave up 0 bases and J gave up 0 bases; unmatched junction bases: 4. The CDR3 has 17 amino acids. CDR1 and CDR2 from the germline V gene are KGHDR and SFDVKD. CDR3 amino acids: CATSDLGSSGSSYEQYF. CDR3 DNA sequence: TGTGCCACCAGTGATTTGGGGTCTAGCGGGAGCTCCTACGAGCAGTACTTC.

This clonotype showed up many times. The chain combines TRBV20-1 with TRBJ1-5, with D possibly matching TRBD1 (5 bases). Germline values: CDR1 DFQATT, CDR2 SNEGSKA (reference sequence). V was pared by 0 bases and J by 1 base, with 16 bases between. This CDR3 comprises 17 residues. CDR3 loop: CSARDRAGSESNQPQHF. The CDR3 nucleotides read TGCAGTGCTAGAGATCGGGCAGGGTCGGAGAGCAATCAGCCCCAGCATTTT.

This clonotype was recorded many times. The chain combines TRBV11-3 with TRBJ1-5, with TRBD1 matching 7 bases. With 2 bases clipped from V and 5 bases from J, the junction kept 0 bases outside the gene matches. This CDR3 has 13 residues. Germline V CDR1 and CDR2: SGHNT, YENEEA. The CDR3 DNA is TGTGCCAGCAGCTTAACAGGGGATCAGCCCCAGCATTTT. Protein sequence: CASSLTGDQPQHF. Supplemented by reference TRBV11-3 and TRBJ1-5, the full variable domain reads EAGVVQSPRYKIIEKKQPVAFWCNPISGHNTLYWYLQNLGQGPELLIRYENEEAVDDSQLPKDRFSAERLKGVDSTLKIQPAELGDSAVYLCASSLTGDQPQHFGDGTRLSIL.

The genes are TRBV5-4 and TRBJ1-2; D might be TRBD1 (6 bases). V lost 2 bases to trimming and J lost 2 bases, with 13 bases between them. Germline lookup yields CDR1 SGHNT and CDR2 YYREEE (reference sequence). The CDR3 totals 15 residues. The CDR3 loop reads CASSLWAGDNYGYTF. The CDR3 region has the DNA TGTGCCAGCAGCTTATGGGCAGGGGACAACTATGGCTACACCTTC.

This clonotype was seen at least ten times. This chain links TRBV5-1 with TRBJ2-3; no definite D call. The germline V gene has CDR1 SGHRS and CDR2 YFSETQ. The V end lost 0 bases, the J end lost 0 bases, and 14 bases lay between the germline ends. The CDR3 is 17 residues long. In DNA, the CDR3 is TGCGCCAGCAGCTTGGCGGGTGGCCAAAGGAGCACAGATACGCAGTATTTT. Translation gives CASSLAGGQRSTDTQYF.

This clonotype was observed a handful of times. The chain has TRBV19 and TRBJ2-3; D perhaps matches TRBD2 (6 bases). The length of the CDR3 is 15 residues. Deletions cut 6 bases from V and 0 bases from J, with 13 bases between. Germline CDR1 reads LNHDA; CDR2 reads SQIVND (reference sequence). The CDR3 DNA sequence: TGTGCCAGTAGGAAAAGGACTATCAGCACAGATACGCAGTATTTT. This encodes CASRKRTISTDTQYF. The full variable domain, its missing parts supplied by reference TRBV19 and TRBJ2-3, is DGGITQSPKYLFRKEGQNVTLSCEQNLNHDAMYWYRQDPGQGLRLIYYSQIVNDFQKGDIAEGYSVSREKKESFPLTVTSAQKNPTAFYLCASRKRTISTDTQYFGPGTRLTVL.

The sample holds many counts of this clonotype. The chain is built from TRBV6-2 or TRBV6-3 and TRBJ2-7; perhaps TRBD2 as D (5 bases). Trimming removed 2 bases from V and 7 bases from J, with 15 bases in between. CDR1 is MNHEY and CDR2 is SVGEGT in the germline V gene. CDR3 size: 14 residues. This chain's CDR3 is CASSYQNGNGEQYF. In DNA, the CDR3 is TGTGCCAGCAGTTACCAAAACGGGAATGGAGAGCAGTACTTC.

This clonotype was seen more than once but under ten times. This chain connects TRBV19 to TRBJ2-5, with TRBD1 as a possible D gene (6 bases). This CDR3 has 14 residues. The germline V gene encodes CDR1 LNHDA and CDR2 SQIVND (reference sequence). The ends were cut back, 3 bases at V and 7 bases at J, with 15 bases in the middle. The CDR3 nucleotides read TGTGCCAGTAGTATTAATGGACAGTCGGGGACCCAGTACTTC. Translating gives CASSINGQSGTQYF.

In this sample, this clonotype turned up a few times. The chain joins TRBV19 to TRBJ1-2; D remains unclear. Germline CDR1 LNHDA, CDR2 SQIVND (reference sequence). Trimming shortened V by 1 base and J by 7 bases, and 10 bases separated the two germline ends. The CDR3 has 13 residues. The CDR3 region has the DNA TGTGCCAGTAGTATAGCGACATCCCTTGGCTACACCTTC. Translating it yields CASSIATSLGYTF.

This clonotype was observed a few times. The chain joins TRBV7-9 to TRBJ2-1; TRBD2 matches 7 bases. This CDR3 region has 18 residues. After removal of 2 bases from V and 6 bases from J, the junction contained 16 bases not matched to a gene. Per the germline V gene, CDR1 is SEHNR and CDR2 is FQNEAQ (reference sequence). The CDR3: CASSLSGRGGEPFNEQFF. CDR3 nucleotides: TGTGCCAGCAGCTTATCGGGGAGGGGCGGAGAACCTTTCAATGAGCAGTTCTTC.

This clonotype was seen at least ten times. The CDR3 nucleotides are TGTGCCAGCAGTTTACACGGGACTAGCCGGGAGGTTGGGGCCCAGTACTTC. Residues: CASSLHGTSREVGAQYF. The chain has TRBV28 and TRBJ2-5; 9 positions match TRBD2. The germline V gene encodes CDR1 MDHEN and CDR2 SYDVKM. This CDR3 is 17 amino acids long. V was clipped by 2 bases and J by 9 bases; unmatched bases: 16.

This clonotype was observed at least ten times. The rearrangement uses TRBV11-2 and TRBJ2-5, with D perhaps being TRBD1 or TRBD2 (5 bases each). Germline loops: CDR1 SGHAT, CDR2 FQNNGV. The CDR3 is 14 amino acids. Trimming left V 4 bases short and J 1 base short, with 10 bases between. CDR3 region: CASSSTGTQETQYF. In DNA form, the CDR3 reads TGTGCCAGCAGCTCCACCGGGACCCAAGAGACCCAGTACTTC.